The 15 T cell receptor beta chains in this list originate from one sample, sequenced in a study of vaccination effects on CD4 cells after COVID-19. Prior to sequencing, the ViraFEST assay stimulated PBMC with viral peptide pools, which expanded the antigen-specific CD4+ T cells. Once cultured for more than nine days, the cells underwent separation to obtain CD4+ T cells. The study found no prior SARS-CoV-2 infection in the vaccine recipients, who tested negative for nucleocapsid antibodies. Their antigens remain unidentified. This table comes from immunoSEQ multiplex PCR, and its TCRdb copy is limited to in-frame clones, with some not included. The sample consists of around 41,000 clones, around 77% of them appearing once. Material: CD4+ T cells from PBMCs cultured with SARS-CoV-2 spike peptides, obtained before COVID-19 vaccination. The receptors derive from a human donor who received a COVID-19 vaccine.

V and J are TRBV6-5 and TRBJ2-7; no definite D call. The CDR3 sequence is 14 residues long. Germline V gene data show CDR1 as MNHEY and CDR2 as SVGAGI. Deletions cut 7 bases from V and 0 bases from J, with 13 bases between. CDR3 in amino acids: CASKRDAVSYEQYV. The DNA of the CDR3 is TGTGCCAGCAAGCGAGACGCCGTCTCCTACGAGCAGTACGTC.

The V and J genes are TRBV4-1 and TRBJ2-2; D is undetermined. The V gene lost 0 bases and the J gene lost 5 bases, with 19 bases spanning the gap. Germline V gives CDR1 MGHRA, CDR2 YSYEKL. CDR3 length: 18 amino acids. CDR3 sequence: CASSQEIGGDPQTGELFF. The CDR3 bases are TGCGCCAGCAGCCAAGAAATTGGTGGAGACCCCCAAACCGGGGAGCTGTTTTTT.

The chain joins TRBV14 to TRBJ2-5; D call uncertain. V shed 4 bases and J shed 7 bases, with 19 bases lying between them. Germline values: CDR1 SGHDN, CDR2 FVKESK. This CDR3 has 15 amino acids. The CDR3 is CASSPNVPIRGTQYF. The CDR3, as DNA: TGTGCCAGCAGCCCCAATGTCCCAATACGAGGGACCCAGTACTTC.

Concerning this clone: At one end the junction does not follow the germline gene, possibly because of a read error. The CDR3 protein is CASSIDRFSGNIIYF. In DNA, the CDR3 is TGTGCCAGTAGTATCGACAGATTCTCTGGAAACATCATATATTTT. The rearrangement uses TRBV19 and TRBJ1-3, with D possibly being TRBD1 (5 bases). This CDR3 region has 15 residues. Germline lookup yields CDR1 LNHDA and CDR2 SQIVND (reference sequence).

In its sample, this clone was seen once. The chain couples TRBV5-8 to TRBJ1-5; 7 positions match TRBD1. V gave up 4 bases and J gave up 0 bases; unmatched junction bases: 4. The CDR3 has 15 amino acids. Germline CDR1 is SGHTS and CDR2 is YDEGEE. The CDR3 reads CASSRDSYSNQPQHF. Here the CDR3 DNA reads TGTGCCAGCAGCCGGGACAGTTATAGCAATCAGCCCCAGCATTTT.

CDR3 sequence: CASSQGTEETQYF. CDR3 in DNA: TGTGCCAGCAGCCAGGGGACAGAAGAGACCCAGTACTTC. J is TRBJ2-5 and V is TRBV5-4; 7 bases match TRBD1. This CDR3 is built from 13 residues. V gave up 4 bases and J gave up 3 bases; unmatched junction bases: 3. The germline V gene encodes CDR1 SGHNT and CDR2 YYREEE (reference sequence).

This clone appeared once. The V gene is TRBV6-5, the J gene TRBJ1-5; 7 bases are shared with TRBD1. V lost 7 bases to trimming and J lost 3 bases; unmatched junction nucleotides: 6. The CDR3 is 14 residues long. CDR1 and CDR2 (germline): MNHEY, SVGAGI. Written as DNA, the CDR3 is TGTGCCAGCAAGGAGGGGGCGATCAATCAGCCCCAGCATTTT. It encodes CASKEGAINQPQHF.

This chain joins TRBV23-1 and TRBJ1-1; 8 bases agree with TRBD1. TRBV23-1 is an ORF for which the function is uncertain. J gave up 0 bases and V 2 bases, and 8 bases lay outside the gene matches. The CDR3 consists of 17 residues. In DNA, the CDR3 is TGCGCCAGCAGTCAACCCGGACAGGGAGAGATGAACACTGAAGCTTTCTTT. Protein: CASSQPGQGEMNTEAFF.

V and J are TRBV12-3 or TRBV12-4 and TRBJ2-3; D is unclear. The germline V and J ends were trimmed by 0 bases and 5 bases, with 0 bases remaining between them. The CDR3 consists of 11 residues. Here the CDR3 reads CASSLADTQYF. The CDR3 DNA reads TGTGCCAGCAGTTTAGCAGATACGCAGTATTTT.

This clone was seen a handful of times. V usage is TRBV11-2 and J usage is TRBJ2-2; D is possibly TRBD1 or TRBD2 (5 bases each). Germline CDR1 reads SGHAT; CDR2 reads FQNNGV. Trimming took 3 bases from V and 0 from J, leaving 11 bases between them. This CDR3 has 16 residues. In DNA, the CDR3 is TGTGCCAGCAGCTTTCTGAGGGGCCCGAACACCGGGGAGCTGTTTTTT. Translation gives CASSFLRGPNTGELFF.

The J gene is TRBJ2-5, the V gene TRBV10-3; D not certain. Germline V gene lookup returns CDR1 ENHRY and CDR2 SYGVKD. This CDR3 region has 16 residues. V lost 3 bases, J lost 4 bases, and 18 bases lay in between. The CDR3 region has the DNA TGTGCCATCAGTGATCCCATGGGTTTGGGCGTAGAGACCCAGTACTTC. Its protein product is CAISDPMGLGVETQYF.

This chain connects TRBV7-3 to TRBJ2-1; 15 nucleotides align to TRBD2. The germline CDR1 and CDR2 sequences are SGHTA and FQGTGA. J gave up 0 bases and V 4 bases, and 7 bases lay outside the gene matches. The CDR3 is made up of 19 amino acids. In DNA, the CDR3 is TGTGCCAGCAGCTGGACTAGCGGGGGGGTAAGGAGCTCCTACAATGAGCAGTTCTTC. It yields the protein CASSWTSGGVRSSYNEQFF.

The V call is TRBV15, the J call TRBJ2-5; TRBD1 or TRBD2 may be the D gene (6 bases each). In germline, CDR1 is LNHNV, CDR2 YYDKDF (reference sequence). V shed 0 bases and J shed 2 bases, with 19 bases lying between them. The CDR3 runs 18 residues. CDR3 nucleotide sequence: TGTGCCACCAGCAGAGATCGGTCCGGAGGGGGGCTACAAGAGACCCAGTACTTC. It translates to CATSRDRSGGGLQETQYF.

The chain employs TRBV10-3 and TRBJ1-1; 8 nucleotides match TRBD1. This CDR3 spans 13 amino acids. Germline V gene data show CDR1 as ENHRY and CDR2 as SYGVKD. The junction had 0 bases not matched to a gene; V was cut back by 6 bases and J by 0 bases. CDR3 amino acids: CAIRTGVNTEAFF. The CDR3 nucleotides are TGTGCCATCAGGACAGGGGTGAACACTGAAGCTTTCTTT.

This chain connects TRBV2 to TRBJ2-5; 10 bases line up with TRBD2. The CDR3 is 14 amino acids. Germline trimming cut 5 bases from V and 5 bases from J; bases unmatched to any gene: 5. Germline lookup yields CDR1 SNHLY and CDR2 FYNNEI. The CDR3 DNA sequence: TGTGCCAGCAGTTCTAGCGGGGGTTACGAGACCCAGTACTTC. Translated: CASSSSGGYETQYF.